This entry lists 28 T cell receptor beta chains sequenced from one sample in a study of cytomegalovirus exposure and HLA in healthy donors. Repertoires were generated with immunoSEQ multiplex PCR, while TCRdb's copy carries only in-frame clones and drops some. The sample carries approximately 160,000 clones, about 89% recorded once. The specimen was PBMCs. The source of these receptors is a young woman in good health and CMV-seropositive.

The chain joins TRBV10-3 to TRBJ2-7, with a tentative D call TRBD2 (5 bases). Trimming cost V 10 bases and J 0 bases, with 13 bases left between them. From germline, CDR1 is ENHRY and CDR2 SYGVKD. This CDR3 is 13 amino acids long. DNA for the CDR3: TGTGCCACACTTAGCGTCGGCTCCTACGAGCAGTACTTC. It translates to CATLSVGSYEQYF.

This clone was seen more than once but under ten times. V and J are TRBV5-1 and TRBJ1-1; D remains unclear. The CDR3 has 12 amino acids. Trimming removed 4 bases from V and 7 bases from J, with 11 bases in between. From germline, CDR1 is SGHRS and CDR2 YFSETQ. The CDR3 loop is CASSHLGGEAFF. CDR3 nucleotide sequence: TGCGCCAGCAGCCACCTAGGAGGTGAAGCTTTCTTT.

This chain links TRBV30 with TRBJ2-5; 8 bases line up with TRBD1. From germline, CDR1 is GTSNPN and CDR2 SVGIG (reference sequence). The V and J ends lost 0 bases and 5 bases, in that order; junction bases with no gene match: 8. CDR3 length: 15 amino acids. CDR3 nucleotides: TGTGCCTGGAGTGTACGTCCAGGGGGCTATGAGACCCAGTACTTC. This translates into CAWSVRPGGYETQYF.

V usage is TRBV27 and J usage is TRBJ1-2, with unresolved D. CDR3 length: 14 residues. Germline V lookup: CDR1 MNHEY, CDR2 SMNVEV (reference sequence). Between the trimmed V and J ends, which lost 3 bases and 0 bases, there was a span of 8 bases. In DNA, the CDR3 is TGTGCCAGCAGTTTCCACAGAACTAACTATGGCTACACCTTC. This sequence encodes CASSFHRTNYGYTF.

The chain is built from TRBV21-1 and TRBJ2-2; TRBD1 is the table's D call, not checked against the DNA. TRBV21-1 is designated a pseudogene. The CDR3 is 16 residues long. CDR3 protein: CASRTCTGQGTGELFF. CDR3 nucleotide sequence: TGTGCCAGCAGGACTTGCACGGGACAGGGGACCGGGGAGCTGTTTTTT.

The V gene is TRBV5-4, the J gene TRBJ1-2; the match to TRBD1 covers 8 bases. Trimming removed 4 bases from V and 3 bases from J; junction bases left unmatched: 5. Germline lookup yields CDR1 SGHNT and CDR2 YYREEE (reference sequence). This CDR3 region has 14 residues. This chain's CDR3 is CASSRAGGDYGYTF. The CDR3 nucleotides read TGTGCCAGCAGCCGAGCAGGGGGCGACTATGGCTACACCTTC.

J is TRBJ2-7 and V is TRBV4-2, with 7 bases matching TRBD1. Germline CDR1 LGHNA, CDR2 YNFKEQ. The CDR3 is 15 residues long. The junction had 8 bases not matched to a gene; V was cut back by 3 bases and J by 3 bases. The CDR3 DNA sequence: TGTGCCAGCAGCCACCCGGGACAGACCTTCTACGAGCAGTACTTC. Protein sequence: CASSHPGQTFYEQYF.

This chain connects TRBV7-9 to TRBJ2-7; D is uncertain. Looked up from germline, CDR1 is SEHNR and CDR2 is FQNEAQ (reference sequence). The CDR3 runs 13 residues. Between the trimmed V and J ends, which lost 3 bases and 3 bases, there was a span of 9 bases. As DNA, the CDR3 is TGTGCCAGCAGCTTTCAGTCGGGCTACGAGCAGTACTTC. It encodes CASSFQSGYEQYF.

The chain has TRBV5-4 and TRBJ1-1; maybe TRBD1 (6 bases). The CDR3 covers 15 residues. The germline CDR1 and CDR2 sequences are SGHNT and YYREEE (reference sequence). Trimming cost V 4 bases and J 0 bases, with 13 bases left between them. In DNA form, the CDR3 reads TGTGCCAGCAGCCTGGGGGCAGGCTTGAACACTGAAGCTTTCTTT. It codes for CASSLGAGLNTEAFF. The full variable domain, completed using reference TRBV5-4 and TRBJ1-1, is ETGVTQSPTHLIKTRGQQVTLRCSSQSGHNTVSWYQQALGQGPQFIFQYYREEENGRGNFPPRFSGLQFPNYSSELNVNALELDDSALYLCASSLGAGLNTEAFFGQGTRLTVV.

The chain links TRBV7-2 to TRBJ1-2; weak D call: TRBD1 (6 bases). The CDR3 covers 14 residues. Germline CDR1 and CDR2: SGHTA and FQGNSA. The ends were cut back, 3 bases at V and 2 bases at J, with 10 bases in the middle. CDR3 nucleotides: TGTGCCAGCAGCTTTGGGGGGGGCAACTATGGCTACACCTTC. It encodes CASSFGGGNYGYTF.

V gene TRBV7-9 combines with J gene TRBJ2-3; D might be TRBD2 (5 bases). Germline V gene lookup returns CDR1 SEHNR and CDR2 FQNEAQ (reference sequence). CDR3 length: 17 residues. Trimming took off 2 bases at V and 1 base at J, with 16 bases between the two ends. The DNA of the CDR3 is TGTGCCAGCAGCTTAACTAGGCGGGCTGTTGGCACAGATACGCAGTATTTT. Protein sequence: CASSLTRRAVGTDTQYF.

There are a few counts of this clone. The chain couples TRBV4-3 to TRBJ1-4, with 8 bases identical to TRBD1. The V segment lost 0 bases and the J segment 13 bases; nucleotides outside the gene matches: 4. The length of the CDR3 is 13 residues. The germline V gene has CDR1 LGHNA and CDR2 YSLEER. CDR3 in amino acids: CASSQDLGTGLFF. The DNA of the CDR3 is TGCGCCAGCAGCCAAGATCTAGGGACAGGACTGTTTTTT.

The genes are TRBV14 and TRBJ2-5, with D possibly TRBD2 on 5 matching bases. This CDR3 has 15 residues. Germline values: CDR1 SGHDN, CDR2 FVKESK. V lost 4 bases, J lost 5 bases, and 17 bases lay in between. CDR3 nucleotide sequence: TGTGCCAGCAGCCTTCTCGCGGGTGCAGTGGAGACCCAGTACTTC. It specifies CASSLLAGAVETQYF.

The chain has TRBV15 and TRBJ2-5; D is perhaps TRBD1 (6 bases). CDR3 size: 15 residues. CDR1 and CDR2 (germline): LNHNV, YYDKDF (reference sequence). The V gene lost 0 bases and the J gene lost 2 bases, with 10 bases spanning the gap. In DNA form, the CDR3 reads TGTGCCACCAGCAGAGATGGACAGAAGCAAGAGACCCAGTACTTC. Its translation is CATSRDGQKQETQYF.

This clone appeared once. V usage is TRBV27 and J usage is TRBJ2-7; D gene unclear. Trimming pared 4 bases from V and 3 bases from J, leaving 4 bases between. Looked up from germline, CDR1 is MNHEY and CDR2 is SMNVEV (reference sequence). The CDR3 length is 11 residues. CDR3 coding DNA: TGTGCCAGCAGTTCCCTCTACGAGCAGTACTTC. Encoded protein: CASSSLYEQYF.

V is TRBV19 and J is TRBJ1-2; TRBD1 matches at 7 bases. CDR3 length equals 14 residues. The ends lost 5 bases at V and 0 bases at J; junction bases unmatched: 3. Germline CDR1 is LNHDA and CDR2 is SQIVND (reference sequence). The CDR3 DNA is TGTGCCAGTAGTTGGGACAGAACTAACTATGGCTACACCTTC. It specifies CASSWDRTNYGYTF.

This chain links TRBV9 with TRBJ2-5; TRBD1 matches 8 bases. The CDR3 sequence is 15 residues long. Germline V lookup: CDR1 SGDLS, CDR2 YYNGEE. J gave up 4 bases and V 4 bases, and 9 bases lay outside the gene matches. CDR3 region: CASSTRTGQLETQYF. DNA for the CDR3: TGTGCCAGCAGCACTCGGACAGGGCAACTAGAGACCCAGTACTTC.

The rearrangement links TRBV2 to TRBJ1-3, with unresolved D. The length of the CDR3 is 17 residues. V was cut by 3 bases and J by 0 bases, with 15 bases left in between. Germline loops: CDR1 SNHLY, CDR2 FYNNEI. DNA of the CDR3: TGTGCCAGCAGTGAGGAATTTACAAGGAGCTCTGGAAACACCATATATTTT. This translates into CASSEEFTRSSGNTIYF.

The chain couples TRBV6-5 to TRBJ2-3; 9 bases are a match to TRBD1. CDR3 length: 14 residues. V lost 2 bases to trimming and J lost 6 bases; unmatched junction nucleotides: 3. Germline-derived CDR1 and CDR2 are MNHEY and SVGAGI. In DNA, the CDR3 is TGTGCCAGCAGTTACAACAGGGGGCGGGATACGCAGTATTTT. Residues: CASSYNRGRDTQYF.

The rearrangement joins TRBV5-1 to TRBJ2-6; D remains ambiguous. Germline V lookup: CDR1 SGHRS, CDR2 YFSETQ. The CDR3 has 14 residues. V lost 4 bases and J lost 1, with 6 bases in between. CDR3: CASSNISGANVLTF. As DNA, the CDR3 is TGCGCCAGCAGCAATATTTCTGGGGCCAACGTCCTGACTTTC.

The chain is built from TRBV6-1 and TRBJ1-4; D remains ambiguous. V was trimmed by 0 bases and J by 8 bases, leaving 16 bases between them. The CDR3 runs to 16 residues. The germline CDR1 and CDR2 sequences are MNHNS and SASEGT. The CDR3 DNA reads TGTGCCAGCAGTGAAGCGCGGGCCAGGCTGGGCGAAAAACTGTTTTTT. Its protein product is CASSEARARLGEKLFF.

This clone was recorded only once. CDR3 coding DNA: TGTGCCAGCAGCTTGGCAGGGGTGGGCACAGATACGCAGTATTTT. Translated, it gives CASSLAGVGTDTQYF. The chain is built from TRBV5-6 and TRBJ2-3; D possibly corresponds to TRBD1 (6 bases). Looked up from germline, CDR1 is SGHDT and CDR2 is YYEEEE. With 0 bases removed from V and 1 base from J, the gap between germline ends came to 9 bases. This CDR3 contains 15 residues.

The chain links TRBV5-6 to TRBJ2-7; D is unclear. Trimming left V 6 bases short and J 0 bases short, with 13 bases between. The V gene's germline CDR1 is SGHDT and CDR2 YYEEEE. The CDR3 has 14 amino acids. The CDR3 sequence: CASTPSQFSYEQYF. CDR3 nucleotides: TGTGCCAGCACCCCGTCCCAGTTCTCCTACGAGCAGTACTTC. Based on the CDR3 plus reference TRBV5-6 and TRBJ2-7, the full variable domain is DAGVTQSPTHLIKTRGQQVTLRCSPKSGHDTVSWYQQALGQGPQFIFQYYEEEERQRGNFPDRFSGHQFPNYSSELNVNALLLGDSALYLCASTPSQFSYEQYFGPGTRLTVT.

This rearrangement joins TRBV9 to TRBJ1-2; D is unclear. Germline V gene sequence: CDR1 SGDLS, CDR2 YYNGEE. This CDR3 has 14 amino acids. Trimming pared 4 bases from V and 4 bases from J, leaving 14 bases between. The CDR3 sequence: CASSPPAAGYGYTF. In nucleotides, the CDR3 is TGTGCCAGCAGCCCACCCGCGGCGGGCTATGGCTACACCTTC.

This clone was detected once. The CDR3 DNA is TGCGCCAGCAGCTTGACGGGACAGAACACTGAAGCTTTCTTT. It yields the protein CASSLTGQNTEAFF. The chain carries TRBV5-1 and TRBJ1-1; tentative D call: TRBD1 (6 bases). CDR1 is SGHRS and CDR2 is YFSETQ in the germline V gene. The V end was cut by 1 base, the J end by 1 base, with 8 bases between. This CDR3 comprises 14 residues.

J is TRBJ1-2 and V is TRBV27, with 9 bases that match TRBD1. Germline V CDR1 and CDR2: MNHEY, SMNVEV (reference sequence). J lost 1 base, V lost 1 base, and 4 bases had no gene match. This CDR3 has 16 residues. The CDR3 region has the DNA TGTGCCAGCAGTTTATTAGGGACAGGGTTTAACTATGGCTACACCTTC. Translated: CASSLLGTGFNYGYTF.

This sequence joins TRBV7-3 and TRBJ2-2, with 10 bases that match TRBD2. The CDR3 has 19 amino acids. J was trimmed by 1 base and V by 8 bases; bases with no gene match: 16. Per the germline V gene, CDR1 is SGHTA and CDR2 is FQGTGA. CDR3 protein: CASPNQGASGSMNTGELFF. In DNA, the CDR3 is TGTGCCAGCCCTAACCAAGGGGCTAGCGGGAGCATGAACACCGGGGAGCTGTTTTTT.

V and J are TRBV5-6 and TRBJ2-5; D is possibly TRBD2 (5 bases). Germline assignment: CDR1 SGHDT and CDR2 YYEEEE. V was cut by 0 bases and J by 4 bases, with 13 bases left in between. The CDR3 is 15 residues long. The CDR3 here is CASSLDWEKGETQYF. CDR3 coding DNA: TGTGCCAGCAGCTTGGACTGGGAGAAGGGAGAGACCCAGTACTTC.